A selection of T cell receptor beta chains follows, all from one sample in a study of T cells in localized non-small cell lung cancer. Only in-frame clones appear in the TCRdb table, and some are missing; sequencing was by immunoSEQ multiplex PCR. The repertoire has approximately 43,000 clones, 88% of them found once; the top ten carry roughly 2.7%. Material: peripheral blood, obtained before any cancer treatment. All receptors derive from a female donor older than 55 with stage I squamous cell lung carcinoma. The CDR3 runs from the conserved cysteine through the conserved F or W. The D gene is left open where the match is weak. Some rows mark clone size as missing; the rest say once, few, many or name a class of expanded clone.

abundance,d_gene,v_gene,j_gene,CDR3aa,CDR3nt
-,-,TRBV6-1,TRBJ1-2,CASSALSPYGYTF,TGTGCCAGCAGTGCCCTTTCACCATATGGCTACACCTTC
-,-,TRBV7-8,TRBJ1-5,CASSLTDPQPQHF,TGTGCCAGCAGCTTAACTGACCCTCAGCCCCAGCATTTT
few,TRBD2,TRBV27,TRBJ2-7,CASSYSGDPYEQYF,TGTGCCAGCAGTTATAGCGGGGACCCCTACGAGCAGTACTTC
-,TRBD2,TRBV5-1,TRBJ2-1,CASSPGPGTSGIDEQFF,TGCGCCAGCAGCCCGGGGCCCGGGACTAGCGGGATCGATGAGCAGTTCTTC
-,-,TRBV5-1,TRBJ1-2,CASSPGTGKSGYTF,TGCGCCAGCAGCCCCGGTACGGGGAAGAGCGGCTACACCTTC
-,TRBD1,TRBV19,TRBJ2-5,CASSIPTGGEETQYF,TGTGCCAGTAGTATCCCGACAGGGGGAGAAGAGACCCAGTACTTC
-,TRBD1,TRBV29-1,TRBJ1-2,CSVEREGGGDGYTF,TGCAGCGTTGAAAGGGAAGGGGGCGGAGATGGCTACACCTTC
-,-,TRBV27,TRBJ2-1,CASSPLMSGSYNEQFF,TGTGCCAGCAGTCCCCTCATGTCCGGGTCCTACAATGAGCAGTTCTTC
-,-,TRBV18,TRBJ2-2,CASSLDAYTGELFF,TGTGCCAGCTCACTAGACGCGTACACCGGGGAGCTGTTTTTT
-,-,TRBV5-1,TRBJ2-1,CASSLVVGQDNEQFF,TGCGCCAGCAGCTTGGTTGTGGGACAAGACAATGAGCAGTTCTTC
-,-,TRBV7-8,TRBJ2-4,CASSFATGLNIQYF,TGTGCCAGCAGCTTTGCCACGGGACTAAACATTCAGTACTTC
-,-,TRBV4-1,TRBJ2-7,CASSQEDGYYEQYF,TGCGCCAGCAGCCAAGAGGACGGATACTACGAGCAGTACTTC
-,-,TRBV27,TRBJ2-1,CASSVLGTYTSSYNEQFF,TGTGCCAGCAGTGTCTTGGGAACATATACTAGCTCCTACAATGAGCAGTTCTTC
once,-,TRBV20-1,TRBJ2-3,CSVDSTDTQYF,TGCAGTGTTGATAGTACAGATACGCAGTATTTT
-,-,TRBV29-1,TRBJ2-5,CSGGQGQTQYF,TGCAGCGGGGGACAAGGACAGACCCAGTACTTC
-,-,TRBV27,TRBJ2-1,CASSLDGASYNEQFF,TGTGCCAGCAGCTTAGACGGTGCCTCCTACAATGAGCAGTTCTTC
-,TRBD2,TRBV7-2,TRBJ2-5,CASSFWTSGQETQYF,TGTGCCAGCAGCTTTTGGACTAGCGGTCAAGAGACCCAGTACTTC
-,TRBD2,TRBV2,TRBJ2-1,CASSQGTSVYNEQFF,TGTGCCAGTTCACAGGGGACTAGCGTTTACAATGAGCAGTTCTTC
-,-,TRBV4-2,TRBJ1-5,CASSFTRVNSNQPQHF,TGTGCCAGCAGCTTCACCAGGGTAAATAGCAATCAGCCCCAGCATTTT
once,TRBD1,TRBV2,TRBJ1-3,CASSPGTGGSSGNTIYF,TGTGCCAGCAGTCCCGGGACAGGGGGGAGCTCTGGAAACACCATATATTTT
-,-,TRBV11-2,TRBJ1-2,CASSEGGTPSNYGYTF,TGTGCCAGCAGCGAGGGGGGAACCCCCTCTAACTATGGCTACACCTTC
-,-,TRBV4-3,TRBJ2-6,CASSQDVSGANVLTF,TGCGCCAGCAGCCAAGACGTCTCTGGGGCCAACGTCCTGACTTTC
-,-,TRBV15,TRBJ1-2,CATSRDYGVYGYTF,TGTGCCACCAGCAGAGATTATGGGGTCTATGGCTACACCTTC
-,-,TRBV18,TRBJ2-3,CASSTPTDTQYF,TGTGCCAGCTCAACACCCACAGATACGCAGTATTTT
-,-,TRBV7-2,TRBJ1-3,CASSLGGISGNTIYF,TGTGCCAGCAGCTTAGGCGGAATCTCTGGAAACACCATATATTTT
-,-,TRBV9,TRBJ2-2,CASSVGHGELFF,TGTGCCAGCAGCGTAGGTCACGGGGAGCTGTTTTTT
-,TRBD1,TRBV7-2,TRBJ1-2,CASSLDRGHRYGYTF,TGTGCCAGCAGCTTAGACAGGGGGCATCGGTATGGCTACACCTTC
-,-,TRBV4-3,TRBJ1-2,CASSRLPTGMFDYGYTF,TGCGCCAGCAGCCGGCTACCAACAGGGATGTTCGACTATGGCTACACCTTC
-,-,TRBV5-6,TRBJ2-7,CASSSLGTGSYEQYF,TGTGCCAGCAGCTCCCTGGGAACCGGATCCTACGAGCAGTACTTC
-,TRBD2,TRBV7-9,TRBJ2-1,CASSWGDSGMSEQFF,TGTGCCAGCAGCTGGGGCGATAGCGGGATGAGTGAGCAGTTCTTC
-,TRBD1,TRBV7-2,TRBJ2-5,CASSFPDRARETQYF,TGTGCCAGCAGCTTCCCTGACAGGGCAAGAGAGACCCAGTACTTC
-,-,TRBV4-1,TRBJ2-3,CASGVRGRAVADTQYF,TGCGCCAGCGGGGTTAGAGGTCGTGCAGTGGCAGATACGCAGTATTTT
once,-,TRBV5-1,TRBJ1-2,CASSLDQGSFYGYTF,TGCGCCAGCAGCTTGGATCAGGGATCGTTCTATGGCTACACCTTC
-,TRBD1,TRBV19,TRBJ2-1,CASTPTGSEQFF,TGTGCCAGTACCCCGACAGGGTCTGAGCAGTTCTTC
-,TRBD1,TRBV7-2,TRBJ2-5,CASSLTGGLETQYF,TGTGCCAGCAGCTTAACAGGGGGGTTAGAGACCCAGTACTTC
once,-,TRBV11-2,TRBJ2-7,CASSLSPDSSYEQYF,TGTGCCAGCAGCTTATCCCCGGACTCCTCCTACGAGCAGTACTTC
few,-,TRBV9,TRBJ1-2,CASSAVFALTGGLDYGYTF,TGTGCCAGCAGCGCAGTATTTGCCCTAACTGGGGGGCTGGACTATGGCTACACCTTC
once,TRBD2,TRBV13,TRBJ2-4,CASSLSLAANIQYF,TGTGCCAGCAGCTTGAGTCTAGCGGCAAACATTCAGTACTTC
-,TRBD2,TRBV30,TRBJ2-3,CAWSGQTSGDATNTQYF,TGTGCCTGGAGTGGCCAAACTAGCGGAGACGCTACGAATACGCAGTATTTT
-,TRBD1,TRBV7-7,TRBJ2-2,CASSLAPTGTGPTGELFF,TGTGCCAGCAGCTTAGCCCCGACCGGGACAGGGCCTACCGGGGAGCTGTTTTTT
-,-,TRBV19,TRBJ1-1,CASSIGRQADTEAFF,TGTGCCAGTAGTATAGGGAGACAGGCCGACACTGAAGCTTTCTTT
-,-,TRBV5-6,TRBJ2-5,CASSLLVERGQWETQYF,TGTGCCAGCAGCTTGTTAGTGGAAAGGGGCCAGTGGGAGACCCAGTACTTC
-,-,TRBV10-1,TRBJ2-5,CARPTERWETQYF,TGCGCCAGACCCACGGAGCGATGGGAGACCCAGTACTTC
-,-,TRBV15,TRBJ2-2,CATSRPASSSSTGELFF,TGTGCCACCAGCAGACCGGCTAGCAGTTCGAGCACCGGGGAGCTGTTTTTT
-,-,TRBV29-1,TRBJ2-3,CSVDLALGNTQYF,TGCAGCGTTGATCTGGCTCTTGGAAATACGCAGTATTTT
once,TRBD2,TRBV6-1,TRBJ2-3,CASTTSGLRDTQYF,TGTGCCAGCACGACTAGCGGACTCAGGGATACGCAGTATTTT
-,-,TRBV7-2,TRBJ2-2,CASSLVSRAHTGELFF,TGTGCCAGCAGCTTAGTATCTCGAGCCCACACCGGGGAGCTGTTTTTT
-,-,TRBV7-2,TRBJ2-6,CASSLPHPGVGGANVLTF,TGTGCCAGCAGCTTGCCACATCCGGGAGTGGGTGGGGCCAACGTCCTGACTTTC
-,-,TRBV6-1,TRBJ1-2,CASSDSGRVYGYTF,TGTGCCAGCAGTGATTCAGGGCGCGTCTATGGCTACACCTTC
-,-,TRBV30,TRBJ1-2,CAWMFNEGSGYTF,TGTGCCTGGATGTTCAATGAAGGGAGCGGCTACACCTTC
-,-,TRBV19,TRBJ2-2,CASSNPNTGELFF,TGTGCCAGTAGTAATCCAAACACCGGGGAGCTGTTTTTT
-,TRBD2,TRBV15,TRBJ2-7,CATSGTSGRAYEQYF,TGTGCCACCAGCGGGACTAGCGGGAGGGCGTACGAGCAGTACTTC
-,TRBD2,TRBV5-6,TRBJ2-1,CASRKTSGYYNEQFF,TGTGCCAGCAGGAAGACTAGCGGTTATTACAATGAGCAGTTCTTC
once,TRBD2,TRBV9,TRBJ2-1,CASSAEPAGVDYNEQFF,TGTGCCAGCAGCGCCGAGCCTGCGGGAGTTGACTACAATGAGCAGTTCTTC
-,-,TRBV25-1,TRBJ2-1,CASSETLSSYNEQFF,TGTGCCAGCAGTGAAACCTTGAGCTCCTACAATGAGCAGTTCTTC
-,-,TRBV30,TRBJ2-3,CAWSAMTGTDTQYF,TGTGCCTGGAGTGCCATGACTGGCACAGATACGCAGTATTTT
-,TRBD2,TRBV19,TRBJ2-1,CASNERGRYRDEQFF,TGTGCCAGTAATGAGCGGGGACGTTATCGGGATGAGCAGTTCTTC